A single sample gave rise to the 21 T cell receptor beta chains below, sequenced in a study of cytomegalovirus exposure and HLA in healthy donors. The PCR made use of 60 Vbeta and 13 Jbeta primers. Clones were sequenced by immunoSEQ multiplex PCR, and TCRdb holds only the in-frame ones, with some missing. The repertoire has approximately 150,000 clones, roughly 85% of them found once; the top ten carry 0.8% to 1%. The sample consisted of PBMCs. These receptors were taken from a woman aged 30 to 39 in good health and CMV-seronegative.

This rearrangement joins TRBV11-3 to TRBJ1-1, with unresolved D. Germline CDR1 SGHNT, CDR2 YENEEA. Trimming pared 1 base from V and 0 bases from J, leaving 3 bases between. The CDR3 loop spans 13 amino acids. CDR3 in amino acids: CASSLAVNTEAFF. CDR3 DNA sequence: TGTGCCAGCAGCTTAGCAGTGAACACTGAAGCTTTCTTT.

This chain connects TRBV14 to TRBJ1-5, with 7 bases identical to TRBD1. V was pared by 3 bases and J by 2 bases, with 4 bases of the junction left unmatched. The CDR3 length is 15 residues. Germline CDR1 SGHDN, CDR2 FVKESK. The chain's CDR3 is CASSHSQGGNQPQHF. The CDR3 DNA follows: TGTGCCAGCAGCCATTCCCAGGGGGGCAATCAGCCCCAGCATTTT.

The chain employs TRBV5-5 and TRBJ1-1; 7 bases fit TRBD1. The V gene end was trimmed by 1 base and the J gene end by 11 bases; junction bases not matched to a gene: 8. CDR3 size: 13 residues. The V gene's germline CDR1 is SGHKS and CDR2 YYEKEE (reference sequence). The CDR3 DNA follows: TGTGCCAGCAGCTTGACAGGGGAGGTGGGGGCTTTCTTT. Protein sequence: CASSLTGEVGAFF.

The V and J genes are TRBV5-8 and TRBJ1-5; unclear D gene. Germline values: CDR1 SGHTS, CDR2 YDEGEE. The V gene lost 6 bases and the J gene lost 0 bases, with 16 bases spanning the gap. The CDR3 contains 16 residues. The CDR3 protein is CASNPGTRHSNQPQHF. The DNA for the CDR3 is TGTGCCAGCAACCCCGGCACAAGACATAGCAATCAGCCCCAGCATTTT.

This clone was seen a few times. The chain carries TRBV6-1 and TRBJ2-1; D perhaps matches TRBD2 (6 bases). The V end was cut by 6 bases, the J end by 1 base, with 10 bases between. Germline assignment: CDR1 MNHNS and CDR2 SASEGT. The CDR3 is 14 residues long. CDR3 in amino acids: CASRTGRSYNEQFF. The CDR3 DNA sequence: TGTGCCAGCAGGACGGGGAGGTCCTACAATGAGCAGTTCTTC.

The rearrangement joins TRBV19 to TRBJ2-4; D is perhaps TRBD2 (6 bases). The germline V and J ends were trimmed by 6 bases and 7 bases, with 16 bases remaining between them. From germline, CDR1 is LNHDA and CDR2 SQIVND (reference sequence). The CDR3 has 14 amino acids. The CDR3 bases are TGTGCCAGTAGAAGGTCTAGCGCATGGAACATTCAGTACTTC. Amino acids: CASRRSSAWNIQYF.

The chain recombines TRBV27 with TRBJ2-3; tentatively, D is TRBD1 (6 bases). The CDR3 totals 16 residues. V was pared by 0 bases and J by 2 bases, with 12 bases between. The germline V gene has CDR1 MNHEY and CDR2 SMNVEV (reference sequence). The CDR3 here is CASSLSAGAYTDTQYF. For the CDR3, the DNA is TGTGCCAGCAGTTTATCGGCAGGGGCTTACACAGATACGCAGTATTTT.

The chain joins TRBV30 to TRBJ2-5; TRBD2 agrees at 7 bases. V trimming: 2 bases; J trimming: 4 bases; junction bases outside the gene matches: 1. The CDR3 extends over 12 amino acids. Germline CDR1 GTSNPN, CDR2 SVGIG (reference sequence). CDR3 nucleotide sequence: TGTGCCTGGAGTCCGGGAGGAGAGACCCAGTACTTC. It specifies CAWSPGGETQYF.

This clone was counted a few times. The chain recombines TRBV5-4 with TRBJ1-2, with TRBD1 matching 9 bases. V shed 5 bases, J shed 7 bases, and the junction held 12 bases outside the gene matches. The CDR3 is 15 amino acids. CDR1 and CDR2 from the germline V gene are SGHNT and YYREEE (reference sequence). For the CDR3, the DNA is TGTGCCAGCAGTTCGACACAGGGGGCTGGGAGTGGCTACACCTTC. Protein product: CASSSTQGAGSGYTF. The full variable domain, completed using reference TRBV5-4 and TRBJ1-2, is ETGVTQSPTHLIKTRGQQVTLRCSSQSGHNTVSWYQQALGQGPQFIFQYYREEENGRGNFPPRFSGLQFPNYSSELNVNALELDDSALYLCASSSTQGAGSGYTFGSGTRLTVV.

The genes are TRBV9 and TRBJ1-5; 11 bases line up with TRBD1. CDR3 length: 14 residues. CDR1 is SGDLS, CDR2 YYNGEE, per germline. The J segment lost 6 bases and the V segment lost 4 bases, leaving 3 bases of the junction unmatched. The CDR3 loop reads CASSSGTGGQPQHF. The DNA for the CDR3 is TGTGCCAGCAGCTCTGGGACAGGGGGTCAGCCCCAGCATTTT.

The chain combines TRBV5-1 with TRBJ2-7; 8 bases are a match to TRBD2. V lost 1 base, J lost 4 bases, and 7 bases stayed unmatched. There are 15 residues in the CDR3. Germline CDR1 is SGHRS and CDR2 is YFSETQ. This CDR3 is CASSLLAGTQYEQYF. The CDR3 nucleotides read TGCGCCAGCAGCTTGTTAGCGGGAACTCAGTACGAGCAGTACTTC.

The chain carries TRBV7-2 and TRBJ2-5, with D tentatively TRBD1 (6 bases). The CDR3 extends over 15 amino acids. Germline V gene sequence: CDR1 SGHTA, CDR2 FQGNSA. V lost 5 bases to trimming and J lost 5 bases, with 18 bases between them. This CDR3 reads CASSGPGTSRETQYF. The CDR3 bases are TGTGCCAGCAGCGGGCCCGGGACAAGCCGGGAGACCCAGTACTTC.

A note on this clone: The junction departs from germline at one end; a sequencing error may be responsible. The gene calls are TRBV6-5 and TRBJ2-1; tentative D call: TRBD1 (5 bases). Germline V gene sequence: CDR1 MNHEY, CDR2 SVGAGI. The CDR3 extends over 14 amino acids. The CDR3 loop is CATAIRGRNNEQFF. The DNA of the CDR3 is TGCGCAACCGCCATAAGGGGCAGAAACAATGAGCAGTTCTTC.

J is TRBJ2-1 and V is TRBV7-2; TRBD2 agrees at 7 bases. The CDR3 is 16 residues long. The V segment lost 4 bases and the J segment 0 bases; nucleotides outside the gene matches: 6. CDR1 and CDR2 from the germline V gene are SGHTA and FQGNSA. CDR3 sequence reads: CASSSRSSGSYNEQFF. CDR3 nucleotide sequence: TGTGCCAGCAGCTCCCGATCTAGCGGCTCCTACAATGAGCAGTTCTTC.

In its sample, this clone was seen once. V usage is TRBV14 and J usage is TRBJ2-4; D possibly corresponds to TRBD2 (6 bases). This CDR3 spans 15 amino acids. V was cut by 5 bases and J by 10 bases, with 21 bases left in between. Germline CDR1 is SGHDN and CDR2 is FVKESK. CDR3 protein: CASSTVSRLGGIQYF. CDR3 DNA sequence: TGTGCCAGCAGCACGGTATCTCGATTGGGGGGAATTCAGTACTTC.

The DNA of the CDR3 is TGTGCCAGCAGTTTCTCCGTTTCCTCTGGAAACACCATATATTTT. Amino acids: CASSFSVSSGNTIYF. This rearrangement joins TRBV28 to TRBJ1-3, with D hard to call. Looked up from germline, CDR1 is MDHEN and CDR2 is SYDVKM. The V end was cut by 3 bases, the J end by 0 bases, with 9 bases between. There are 15 residues in the CDR3.

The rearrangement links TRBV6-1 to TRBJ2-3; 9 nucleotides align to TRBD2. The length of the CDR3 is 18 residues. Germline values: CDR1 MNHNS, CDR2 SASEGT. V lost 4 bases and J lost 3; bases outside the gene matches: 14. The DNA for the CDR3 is TGTGCCAGCAGTGGTACGCCTTGGGCTAGCGGGGATACAGATACGCAGTATTTT. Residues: CASSGTPWASGDTDTQYF.

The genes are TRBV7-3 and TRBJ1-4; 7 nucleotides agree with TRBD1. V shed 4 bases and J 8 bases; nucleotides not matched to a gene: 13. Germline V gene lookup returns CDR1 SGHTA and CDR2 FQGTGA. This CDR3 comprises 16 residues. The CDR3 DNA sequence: TGTGCCAGCAGCTCCGGCCGGGACAGTTGGTACGAAAAACTGTTTTTT. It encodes CASSSGRDSWYEKLFF.

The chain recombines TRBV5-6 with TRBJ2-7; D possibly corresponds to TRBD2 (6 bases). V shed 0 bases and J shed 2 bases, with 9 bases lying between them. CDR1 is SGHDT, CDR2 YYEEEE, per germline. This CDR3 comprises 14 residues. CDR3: CASSLGRTTYEQYF. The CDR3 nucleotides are TGTGCCAGCAGCTTGGGGAGGACTACCTACGAGCAGTACTTC. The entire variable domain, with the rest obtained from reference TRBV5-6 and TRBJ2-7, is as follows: DAGVTQSPTHLIKTRGQQVTLRCSPKSGHDTVSWYQQALGQGPQFIFQYYEEEERQRGNFPDRFSGHQFPNYSSELNVNALLLGDSALYLCASSLGRTTYEQYFGPGTRLTVT.

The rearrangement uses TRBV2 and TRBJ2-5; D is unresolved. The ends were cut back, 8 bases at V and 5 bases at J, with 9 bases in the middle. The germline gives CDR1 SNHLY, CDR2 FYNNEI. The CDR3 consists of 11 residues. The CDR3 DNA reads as TGTGCCAGCCGCGGTCCGGAGACCCAGTACTTC. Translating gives CASRGPETQYF.

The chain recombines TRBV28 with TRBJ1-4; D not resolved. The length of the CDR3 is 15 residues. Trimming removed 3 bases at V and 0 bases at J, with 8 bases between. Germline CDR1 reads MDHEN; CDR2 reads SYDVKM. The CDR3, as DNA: TGTGCCAGCAGTTTGGGCGGGGCAACTAATGAAAAACTGTTTTTT. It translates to CASSLGGATNEKLFF. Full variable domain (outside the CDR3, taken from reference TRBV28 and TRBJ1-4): DVKVTQSSRYLVKRTGEKVFLECVQDMDHENMFWYRQDPGLGLRLIYFSYDVKMKEKGDIPEGYSVSREKKERFSLILESASTNQTSMYLCASSLGGATNEKLFFGSGTQLSVL.